These 27 T cell receptor beta chains originate from one sample sequenced in a study of T cells in Graves' hyperthyroidism and ophthalmopathy. Amplified regions were TCR beta CDR3 sequences from RNA transcripts. TCR CDR3 underwent first-round RT-PCR with the HTBI primer set. TCRdb re-called the multiplex PCR reads with MiXCR, one entry per CDR3 protein. The sample consists of hundreds of thousands of distinct CDR3 sequences, nearly 45% of them appearing once. Sequenced input: peripheral blood or thyroid tissue (not recorded which). These TCRs come from an adult man with Graves' disease, either hyperthyroidism or ophthalmopathy (not recorded which).

V is TRBV15 and J is TRBJ1-3; no clear D. The CDR3 runs to 15 residues. V gave up 2 bases and J gave up 8 bases, with 16 bases separating them. Germline CDR1 LNHNV, CDR2 YYDKDF (reference sequence). The CDR3 protein is CATSRQSNYGYTIYF. The CDR3 bases are TGTGCCACCAGCAGACAGAGTAACTATGGCTACACCATATATTTT. The full variable domain, rest sourced from reference TRBV15 and TRBJ1-3, is DAMVIQNPRYQVTQFGKPVTLSCSQTLNHNVMYWYQQKSSQAPKLLFHYYDKDFNNEADTPDNFQSRRPNTSFCFLDIRSPGLGDTAMYLCATSRQSNYGYTIYFGEGSWLTVV.

This clonotype was counted ten times or more. The CDR3, as DNA: TGTGCCATCAGTGAAGGGGGGAGCGCTTTCTTT. Encoded protein: CAISEGGSAFF. V and J are TRBV10-3 and TRBJ1-1; possibly TRBD1 for D (6 bases). V shed 3 bases and J shed 11 bases, with 10 bases lying between them. The germline gives CDR1 ENHRY, CDR2 SYGVKD. The CDR3 covers 11 residues.

This clonotype was seen at least ten times. The chain couples TRBV10-3 to TRBJ2-5, with D maybe TRBD1 (5 bases). Per the germline V gene, CDR1 is ENHRY and CDR2 is SYGVKD. With 7 bases removed from V and 3 bases from J, the gap between germline ends came to 15 bases. The CDR3 length is 14 residues. DNA of the CDR3: TGTGCCATCAACGCGGACAAGGGTGAAGAGACCCAGTACTTC. Its protein is CAINADKGEETQYF.

The genes are TRBV19 and TRBJ2-7; D remains ambiguous. Germline values: CDR1 LNHDA, CDR2 SQIVND (reference sequence). The V end was cut by 6 bases, the J end by 3 bases, with 18 bases between. CDR3 length: 15 amino acids. CDR3 bases: TGTGCCAGTAGCCCTAGAAGGACGACAAACTACGAGCAGTACTTC. Translated: CASSPRRTTNYEQYF.

The chain joins TRBV7-4 to TRBJ2-7; TRBD1 matches 9 bases. Per germline, CDR1 SGHVT and CDR2 SQSDAQ. CDR3 length equals 17 residues. The junction had 7 bases not matched to a gene; V was cut back by 1 base and J by 0 bases. The CDR3 reads CASSLVSGTGSSYEQYF. CDR3 nucleotide sequence: TGTGCCAGCAGCTTAGTATCCGGGACAGGGAGCTCCTACGAGCAGTACTTC.

The V and J genes are TRBV24-1 and TRBJ1-5; 11 bases agree with TRBD1. J lost 6 bases, V lost 3 bases, and 6 bases had no gene match. Germline CDR1 KGHDR, CDR2 SFDVKD. This CDR3 has 16 amino acids. The CDR3 DNA reads TGTGCCACCAGTGATCGGACAGGGGGCTTGGTTCAGCCCCAGCATTTT. Translation: CATSDRTGGLVQPQHF.

The chain combines TRBV29-1 with TRBJ1-5; perhaps TRBD1 as D (5 bases). The germline V gene has CDR1 SQVTM and CDR2 ANQGSEA. The ends were cut back, 7 bases at V and 2 bases at J, with 18 bases in the middle. This CDR3 has 15 residues. CDR3 region: CSAQSGATGNQPQHF. CDR3 coding DNA: TGCAGCGCACAATCTGGGGCGACAGGCAATCAGCCCCAGCATTTT. Using reference TRBV29-1 and TRBJ1-5 for the parts outside the CDR3, the full variable domain is SAVISQKPSRDICQRGTSLTIQCQVDSQVTMMFWYRQQPGQSLTLIATANQGSEATYESGFVIDKFPISRPNLTFSTLTVSNMSPEDSSIYLCSAQSGATGNQPQHFGDGTRLSIL.

This clonotype was found many times. The chain employs TRBV29-1 and TRBJ2-5; D is unclear. The CDR3 has 11 residues. Trimming cost V 6 bases and J 5 bases, with 10 bases left between them. CDR1 is SQVTM, CDR2 ANQGSEA, per germline. CDR3 sequence (DNA): TGCAGCGTAGGGTTAGTGGAGACCCAGTACTTC. As protein: CSVGLVETQYF.

This clonotype has a count of ten or more. The genes are TRBV24-1 and TRBJ1-1, with a weak D call TRBD1 (5 bases). Germline values: CDR1 KGHDR, CDR2 SFDVKD. The V and J ends lost 12 bases and 5 bases respectively, with 15 bases between them. CDR3 length: 12 amino acids. The CDR3 region is CAVRDAGTEAFF. CDR3 nucleotides: TGTGCCGTCAGGGACGCCGGGACTGAAGCTTTCTTT.

The chain couples TRBV7-9 to TRBJ1-1; possibly TRBD1 for D (5 bases). V dropped 1 base and J dropped 6 bases, with 12 bases sitting between them. CDR3 length equals 14 residues. Germline V lookup: CDR1 SEHNR, CDR2 FQNEAQ (reference sequence). In DNA form, the CDR3 reads TGTGCCAGCAGCTTAGTAGCAGGGCTAGCTGAAGCTTTCTTT. Protein: CASSLVAGLAEAFF.

This clonotype has only a few counts. The rearrangement uses TRBV6-5 and TRBJ1-6, with no clear D. Per the germline V gene, CDR1 is MNHEY and CDR2 is SVGAGI. The germline V and J ends were trimmed by 4 bases and 7 bases, with 14 bases remaining between them. This CDR3 is built from 15 residues. CDR3 protein: CASSSESTWNSPLHF. CDR3 DNA sequence: TGTGCCAGCAGTTCGGAGTCGACTTGGAATTCACCCCTCCACTTT.

This clonotype was counted only a few times. The chain is built from TRBV20-1 and TRBJ2-2; maybe TRBD1 (5 bases). CDR3 length equals 13 residues. Germline V gene lookup returns CDR1 DFQATT and CDR2 SNEGSKA (reference sequence). V was trimmed by 6 bases and J by 2 bases, leaving 10 bases between them. DNA for the CDR3: TGCAGTGCCCGACAGACCAACACCGGGGAGCTGTTTTTT. Amino acids: CSARQTNTGELFF.

The rearrangement links TRBV9 to TRBJ1-1; 7 bases are shared with TRBD1. This CDR3 has 14 amino acids. CDR1 is SGDLS and CDR2 is YYNGEE in the germline V gene. V shed 7 bases and J 2 bases; nucleotides not matched to a gene: 8. Here the CDR3 DNA reads TGTGCCAGCGCTCCGGGACAGCGAAACACTGAAGCTTTCTTT. Translated: CASAPGQRNTEAFF.

The sample holds a few counts of this clonotype. CDR3 DNA: TGTGCCAGCAGCCCGGAGGGCGGGAGGGCCCAGACCCAGTACTTC. Protein product: CASSPEGGRAQTQYF. The chain employs TRBV5-5 and TRBJ2-5; 9 positions agree with TRBD2. The trim removed 4 bases at V and 6 bases at J, leaving 10 bases unmatched. CDR1 and CDR2 from the germline V gene are SGHKS and YYEKEE (reference sequence). The CDR3 consists of 15 residues. Based on the CDR3 plus reference TRBV5-5 and TRBJ2-5, the full variable domain is DAGVTQSPTHLIKTRGQQVTLRCSPISGHKSVSWYQQVLGQGPQFIFQYYEKEERGRGNFPDRFSARQFPNYSSELNVNALLLGDSALYLCASSPEGGRAQTQYFGPGTRLLVL.

The V and J genes are TRBV30 and TRBJ1-2; D not resolved. Germline lookup yields CDR1 GTSNPN and CDR2 SVGIG (reference sequence). Trimming removed 0 bases at V and 7 bases at J, with 6 bases between. CDR3 length: 11 residues. CDR3 in DNA: TGTGCCTGGAGTGTACGGGCTGGCTACACCTTC. Protein sequence: CAWSVRAGYTF.

The rearrangement uses TRBV20-1 and TRBJ2-7; possibly TRBD1 for D (5 bases). The CDR3 extends over 14 amino acids. V lost 7 bases, J lost 2 bases, and 18 bases lay in between. Per the germline V gene, CDR1 is DFQATT and CDR2 is SNEGSKA (reference sequence). The CDR3 is CSGAVGLGTYEQYF. CDR3 bases: TGCAGTGGGGCAGTGGGGCTCGGAACCTACGAGCAGTACTTC.

This clonotype was detected a few times. The J gene is TRBJ1-1, the V gene TRBV20-1; unclear D gene. Deletions cut 1 base from V and 5 bases from J, with 14 bases between. Germline CDR1 DFQATT, CDR2 SNEGSKA (reference sequence). The CDR3 has 14 residues. CDR3: CSARGESVGTEAFF. CDR3 bases: TGCAGTGCTAGAGGGGAATCGGTTGGGACTGAAGCTTTCTTT.

This clonotype showed up many times. The CDR3, as DNA: TGTGCCAGCAGCTTAGGTACCGATGGAAACACCATATATTTT. As protein: CASSLGTDGNTIYF. The rearrangement uses TRBV7-2 and TRBJ1-3; D not resolved. The V end was cut by 1 base, the J end by 3 bases, with 7 bases between. CDR1 SGHTA and CDR2 FQGNSA come from the germline V gene. The CDR3 is made up of 14 amino acids.

The rearrangement uses TRBV2 and TRBJ1-1; D remains ambiguous. Trimming shortened V by 1 base and J by 0 bases, and 9 bases separated the two germline ends. The length of the CDR3 is 15 residues. In germline, CDR1 is SNHLY, CDR2 FYNNEI. The CDR3 region is CASSEEQPMNTEAFF. The CDR3 region has the DNA TGTGCCAGCAGTGAAGAACAGCCGATGAACACTGAAGCTTTCTTT.

The chain couples TRBV20-1 to TRBJ1-2; possibly TRBD1 for D (6 bases). Germline CDR1 DFQATT, CDR2 SNEGSKA (reference sequence). Trimming left V 4 bases short and J 2 bases short, with 14 bases between. The CDR3 runs to 14 residues. CDR3 in DNA: TGCAGTGCTAACGACAGGACCTTAAACTATGGCTACACCTTC. Residues: CSANDRTLNYGYTF.

The chain recombines TRBV29-1 with TRBJ2-7; 9 nucleotides align to TRBD1. Germline-derived CDR1 and CDR2 are SQVTM and ANQGSEA. The CDR3 loop spans 12 amino acids. V lost 3 bases and J lost 6; bases outside the gene matches: 3. CDR3 protein: CSVEDRGLEQYF. In DNA form, the CDR3 reads TGCAGCGTTGAGGACAGGGGCCTCGAGCAGTACTTC.

Comments on this clonotype: This may be a read error, as it is one base from a much larger clone. The V gene is TRBV29-1, the J gene TRBJ2-5, with 10 nucleotides matching TRBD1. Germline-derived CDR1 and CDR2 are SQVTM and ANQGSEA. The CDR3 loop spans 16 amino acids. The CDR3 sequence is CSVDNSRTGGRESQYF. CDR3 coding DNA: TGCAGCGTCGACAACTCTAGGACAGGGGGGCGAGAGTCCCAGTACTTC.

The genes are TRBV6-1 and TRBJ1-2; D possibly corresponds to TRBD1 (5 bases). The V gene's germline CDR1 is MNHNS and CDR2 SASEGT. This CDR3 has 16 amino acids. V was cut by 5 bases and J by 2 bases, with 18 bases left in between. CDR3 sequence: CASSRDRGRPNYGYTF. The CDR3 region has the DNA TGTGCCAGCAGTCGAGACAGAGGCAGGCCAAACTATGGCTACACCTTC.

Details on this clonotype: The CDR3 does not close with the conserved phenylalanine or tryptophan, likely indicating a read error. The DNA is left out, because the CDR3 cannot be placed on it with certainty; the CDR3 is given as TCRdb lists it. The rearrangement links TRBV20-1 to TRBJ2-7; the table's D call of TRBD1 was not tested on the DNA. Counting both end residues, the CDR3 totals 9 amino acids. The germline gives CDR1 DFQATT, CDR2 SNEGSKA (reference sequence). CDR3 region: CSATSFLDR.

The chain joins TRBV5-1 to TRBJ1-3; maybe TRBD1 (6 bases). This CDR3 region has 14 residues. With 7 bases removed from V and 0 bases from J, the gap between germline ends came to 11 bases. Germline lookup yields CDR1 SGHRS and CDR2 YFSETQ. This CDR3 is CASRGQISGNTIYF. CDR3 DNA sequence: TGCGCCAGCCGAGGACAGATCTCTGGAAACACCATATATTTT.

This clonotype was counted only a few times. The V and J genes are TRBV2 and TRBJ2-6; no definite D call. V was cut by 0 bases and J by 0 bases, with 6 bases left in between. The germline V gene has CDR1 SNHLY and CDR2 FYNNEI. This CDR3 is built from 16 residues. The chain's CDR3 is CASSEAGFSGANVLTF. CDR3 bases: TGTGCCAGCAGTGAAGCGGGCTTCTCTGGGGCCAACGTCCTGACTTTC.

In this sample, this clonotype turned up a few times. Because it lacks the conserved phenylalanine or tryptophan at the end, this CDR3 is likely a read error. The limits of the CDR3 on the DNA are not certain, so only TCRdb's listed CDR3 is given. The genes are TRBV12-3 or TRBV12-4 and TRBJ1-4; whether TRBD1, the table's D call, matches the DNA was not checked. The CDR3 adds up to 10 amino acids, both ends counted. The CDR3 region is CAISQTGEIY.